The 6 T cell receptor beta chains in this list originate from one sample, sequenced in a study of response to subunit inactivated influenza vaccine (dated by TCRdb to between 2018 and 2020). Library preparation used RT-PCR. Sequencing instrument: Illumina HiSeq 2500. TCRdb reprocessed the public reads (quality trimming at Q25 with fastp, clone calling with MiXCR) and kept in-frame beta chains. Identical CDR3 protein sequences are pooled into one entry, listed with their most common genes and DNA. In all, the sample holds approximately 530,000 distinct CDR3 sequences, and approximately 7.7% of those were seen once. Over 10% of the sample goes to the ten largest clones. The source material was PBMCs from blood, sampled around 25 months after vaccination. Receptor source: a man aged 50-75 years who received an inactivated influenza vaccine. Donor details come from another sample of the same person, matched by shared clones.

Here the CDR3 DNA reads TGTGCCAGTACGTTTAAGGGGGGTTACGAGCAGTACTTC. Translating it yields CASTFKGGYEQYF. The chain employs TRBV28 and TRBJ2-7, with D tentatively TRBD1 or TRBD2 (6 bases each). Germline CDR1 and CDR2: MDHEN and SYDVKM. The CDR3 contains 13 residues. V was shortened by 9 bases and J by 4 bases, with 16 bases between the two germline ends.

This clonotype was recorded many times. V gene TRBV7-8 combines with J gene TRBJ2-1, with unresolved D. Germline CDR1 reads SGHVS; CDR2 reads FQNEAQ. This CDR3 has 12 residues. Trimming cost V 4 bases and J 7 bases, with 8 bases left between them. The CDR3 region is CASSYALNEQFF. In DNA form, the CDR3 reads TGTGCCAGCAGCTACGCGTTAAATGAGCAGTTCTTC.

The V and J genes are TRBV14 and TRBJ2-4; maybe TRBD2 (5 bases). Germline V gives CDR1 SGHDN, CDR2 FVKESK. The CDR3 is made up of 21 amino acids. V lost 4 bases and J lost 0, with 28 bases in between. CDR3 sequence: CASSPRERQTNPKLAKNIQYF. The CDR3 nucleotides read TGTGCCAGCAGCCCGCGAGAGCGGCAGACAAACCCGAAGCTAGCCAAAAACATTCAGTACTTC.

By share, this clonotype ranks as medium-sized. This chain connects TRBV20-1 to TRBJ2-1, with D perhaps TRBD1 (5 bases). This CDR3 contains 13 residues. The germline V gene encodes CDR1 DFQATT and CDR2 SNEGSKA (reference sequence). Written as DNA, the CDR3 is TGCAGCGTCGAAATCGGACATGCAAATGAGCAGTTCTTC. This sequence encodes CSVEIGHANEQFF.

The chain joins TRBV12-3 or TRBV12-4 to TRBJ1-1, with D perhaps matching TRBD1 (5 bases). V gave up 5 bases and J gave up 1 base, with 14 bases separating them. The CDR3 length is 15 residues. The CDR3 here is CASSPETVGNTEAFF. CDR3 bases: TGTGCCAGCAGTCCTGAGACAGTAGGGAACACTGAAGCTTTCTTT.

Only a few counts were recorded for this clonotype. This chain connects TRBV4-3 to TRBJ2-7; 7 bases match TRBD1. Germline CDR1 is LGHNA and CDR2 is YSLEER. Germline trimming cut 0 bases from V and 7 bases from J; bases unmatched to any gene: 3. The length of the CDR3 is 13 residues. CDR3: CASSQETGWEQYF. In nucleotides, the CDR3 is TGCGCCAGCAGCCAAGAGACAGGGTGGGAGCAGTACTTC.